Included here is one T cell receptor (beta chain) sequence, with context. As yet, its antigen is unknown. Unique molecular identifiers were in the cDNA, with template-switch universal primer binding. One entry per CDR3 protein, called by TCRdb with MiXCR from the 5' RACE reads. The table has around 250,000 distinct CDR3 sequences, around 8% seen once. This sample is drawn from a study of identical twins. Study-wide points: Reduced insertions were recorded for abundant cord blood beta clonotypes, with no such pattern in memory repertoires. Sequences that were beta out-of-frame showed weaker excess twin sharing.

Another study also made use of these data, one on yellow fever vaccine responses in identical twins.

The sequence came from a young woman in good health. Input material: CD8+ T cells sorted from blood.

CDR3 in amino acids: CASSSLEIVVWDEQFF. CDR3 nucleotides: TGTGCCAGCAGCTCCCTGGAAATAGTCGTATGGGATGAGCAGTTCTTC. This chain connects TRBV11-2 to TRBJ2-1; D ambiguous. CDR3 length equals 16 residues. CDR1 is SGHAT and CDR2 is FQNNGV in the germline V gene. V lost 4 bases to trimming and J lost 8 bases, with 21 bases between them.